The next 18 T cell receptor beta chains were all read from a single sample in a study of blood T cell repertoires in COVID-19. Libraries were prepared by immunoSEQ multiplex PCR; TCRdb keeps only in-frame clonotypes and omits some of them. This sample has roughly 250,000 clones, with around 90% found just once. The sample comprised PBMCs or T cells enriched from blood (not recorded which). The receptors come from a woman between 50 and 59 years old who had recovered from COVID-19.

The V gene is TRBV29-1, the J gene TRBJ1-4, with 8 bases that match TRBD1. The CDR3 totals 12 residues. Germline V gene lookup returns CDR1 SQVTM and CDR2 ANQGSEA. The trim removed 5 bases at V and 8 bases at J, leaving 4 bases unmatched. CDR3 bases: TGCAGCGTTAGACAGGGGAGGGAAAAACTGTTTTTT. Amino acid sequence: CSVRQGREKLFF.

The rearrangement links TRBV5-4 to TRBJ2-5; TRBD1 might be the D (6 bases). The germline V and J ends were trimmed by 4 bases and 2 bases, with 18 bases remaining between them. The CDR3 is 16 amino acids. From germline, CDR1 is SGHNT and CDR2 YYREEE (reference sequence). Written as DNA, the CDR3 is TGTGCCAGCAGCAGGGACATCGGAGGCCTTCAAGAGACCCAGTACTTC. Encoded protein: CASSRDIGGLQETQYF.

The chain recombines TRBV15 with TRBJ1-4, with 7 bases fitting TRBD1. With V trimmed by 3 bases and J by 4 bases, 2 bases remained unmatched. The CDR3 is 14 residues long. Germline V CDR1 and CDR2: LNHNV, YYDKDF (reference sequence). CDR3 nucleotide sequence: TGTGCCACCAGCAGGAGGGACAGTAATGAAAAACTGTTTTTT. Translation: CATSRRDSNEKLFF.

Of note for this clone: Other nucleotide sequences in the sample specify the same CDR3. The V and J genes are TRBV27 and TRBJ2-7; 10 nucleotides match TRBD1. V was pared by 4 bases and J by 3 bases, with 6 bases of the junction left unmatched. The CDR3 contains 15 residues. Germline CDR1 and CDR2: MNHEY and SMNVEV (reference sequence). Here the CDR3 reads CASSSAGTGDYEQYF. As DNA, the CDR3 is TGTGCCAGCAGTTCAGCCGGGACAGGGGACTACGAGCAGTACTTC.

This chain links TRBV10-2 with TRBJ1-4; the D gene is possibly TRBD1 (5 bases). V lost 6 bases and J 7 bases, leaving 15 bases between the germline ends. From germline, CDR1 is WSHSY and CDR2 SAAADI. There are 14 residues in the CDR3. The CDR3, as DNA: TGCGCCAGCAGGCGGGGCCCGGTGGGTGAAAAACTGTTTTTT. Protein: CASRRGPVGEKLFF.

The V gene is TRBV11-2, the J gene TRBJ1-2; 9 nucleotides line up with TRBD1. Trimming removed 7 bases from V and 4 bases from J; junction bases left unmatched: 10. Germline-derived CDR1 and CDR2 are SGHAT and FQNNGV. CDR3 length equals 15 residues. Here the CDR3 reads CASTSPGTGLYGYTF. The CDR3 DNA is TGTGCCAGCACCTCCCCGGGGACAGGGCTCTATGGCTACACCTTC.

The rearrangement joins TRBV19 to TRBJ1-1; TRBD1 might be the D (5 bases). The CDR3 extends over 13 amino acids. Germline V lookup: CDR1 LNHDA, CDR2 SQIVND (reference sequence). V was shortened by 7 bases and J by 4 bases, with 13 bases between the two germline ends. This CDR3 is CASIGRVGTEAFF. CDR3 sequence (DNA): TGTGCCAGTATAGGCAGGGTTGGCACTGAAGCTTTCTTT.

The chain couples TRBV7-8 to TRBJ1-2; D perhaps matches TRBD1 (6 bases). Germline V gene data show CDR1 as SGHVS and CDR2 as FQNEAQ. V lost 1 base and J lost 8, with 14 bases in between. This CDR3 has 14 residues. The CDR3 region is CASSLGGLEIGYTF. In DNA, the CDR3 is TGTGCCAGCAGCTTAGGGGGGCTCGAAATCGGCTACACCTTC. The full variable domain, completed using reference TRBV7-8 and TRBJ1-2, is GAGVSQSPRYKVAKRGQDVALRCDPISGHVSLFWYQQALGQGPEFLTYFQNEAQLDKSGLPSDRFFAERPEGSVSTLKIQRTQQEDSAVYLCASSLGGLEIGYTFGSGTRLTVV.

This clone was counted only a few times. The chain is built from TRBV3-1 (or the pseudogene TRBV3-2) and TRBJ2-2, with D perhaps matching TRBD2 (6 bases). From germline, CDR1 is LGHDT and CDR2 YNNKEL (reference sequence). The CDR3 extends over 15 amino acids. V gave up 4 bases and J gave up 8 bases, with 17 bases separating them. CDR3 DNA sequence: TGTGCCAGCAGCCCCCGGGTAGCGGCCCCGGGGGAGCTGTTTTTT. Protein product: CASSPRVAAPGELFF.

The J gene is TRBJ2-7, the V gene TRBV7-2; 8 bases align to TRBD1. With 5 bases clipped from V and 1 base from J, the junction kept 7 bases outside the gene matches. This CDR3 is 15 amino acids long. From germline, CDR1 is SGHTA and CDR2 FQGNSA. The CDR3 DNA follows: TGTGCCAGCAGCCCGGCCGGGACAGGTTCCTACGAGCAGTACTTC. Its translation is CASSPAGTGSYEQYF.

The CDR3 bases are TGTGCCAGCAGCTTGTCGGGAGGGCTCAATGAGCAGTTCTTC. Protein product: CASSLSGGLNEQFF. The chain uses TRBV7-3 and TRBJ2-1, with TRBD2 identical over 8 bases. The CDR3 loop spans 14 amino acids. Germline V gene sequence: CDR1 SGHTA, CDR2 FQGTGA. V shed 3 bases and J 6 bases; nucleotides not matched to a gene: 4.

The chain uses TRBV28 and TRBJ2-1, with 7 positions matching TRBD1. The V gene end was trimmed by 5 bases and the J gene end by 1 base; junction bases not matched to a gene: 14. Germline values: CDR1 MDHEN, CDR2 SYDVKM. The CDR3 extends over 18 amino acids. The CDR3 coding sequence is TGTGCCAGCAGTCCATTTCGAGGACAGGATCCGTCCTACAATGAGCAGTTCTTC. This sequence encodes CASSPFRGQDPSYNEQFF.

The CDR3 DNA reads as TGTGCCAGCAGTTTCACTAACAGGGCCGGAGGCTACACCTTC. Amino acid sequence: CASSFTNRAGGYTF. The chain joins TRBV28 to TRBJ1-2, with D possibly TRBD1 on 6 matching bases. V dropped 3 bases and J dropped 8 bases, with 16 bases sitting between them. The germline V gene encodes CDR1 MDHEN and CDR2 SYDVKM. CDR3 length equals 14 residues.

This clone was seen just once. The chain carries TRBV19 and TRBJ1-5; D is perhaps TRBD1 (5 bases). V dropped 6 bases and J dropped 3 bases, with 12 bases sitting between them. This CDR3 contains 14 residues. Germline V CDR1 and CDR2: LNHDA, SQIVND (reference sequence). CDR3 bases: TGTGCCAGTAGCAACACAGGTAACAATCAGCCCCAGCATTTT. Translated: CASSNTGNNQPQHF. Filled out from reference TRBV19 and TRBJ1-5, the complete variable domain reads DGGITQSPKYLFRKEGQNVTLSCEQNLNHDAMYWYRQDPGQGLRLIYYSQIVNDFQKGDIAEGYSVSREKKESFPLTVTSAQKNPTAFYLCASSNTGNNQPQHFGDGTRLSIL.

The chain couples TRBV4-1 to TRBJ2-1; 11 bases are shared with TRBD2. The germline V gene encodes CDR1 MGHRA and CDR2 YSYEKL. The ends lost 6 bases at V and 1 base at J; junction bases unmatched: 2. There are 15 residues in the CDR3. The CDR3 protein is CASRGTSGSYNEQFF. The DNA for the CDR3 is TGCGCCAGCAGGGGGACTAGCGGTTCCTACAATGAGCAGTTCTTC.

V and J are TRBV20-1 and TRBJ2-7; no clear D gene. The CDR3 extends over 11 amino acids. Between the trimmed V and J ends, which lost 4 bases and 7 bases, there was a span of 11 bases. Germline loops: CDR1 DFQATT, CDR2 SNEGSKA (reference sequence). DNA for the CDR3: TGCAGTGCTAATACTCCCCGGGAGCAGTACTTC. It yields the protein CSANTPREQYF.

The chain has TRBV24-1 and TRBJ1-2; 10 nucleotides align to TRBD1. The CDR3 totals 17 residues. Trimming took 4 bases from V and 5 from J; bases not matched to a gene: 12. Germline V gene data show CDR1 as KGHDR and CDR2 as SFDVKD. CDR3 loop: CATSDPGQGGSRYGYTF. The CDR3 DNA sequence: TGTGCCACCAGTGACCCCGGACAGGGGGGATCACGGTATGGCTACACCTTC.

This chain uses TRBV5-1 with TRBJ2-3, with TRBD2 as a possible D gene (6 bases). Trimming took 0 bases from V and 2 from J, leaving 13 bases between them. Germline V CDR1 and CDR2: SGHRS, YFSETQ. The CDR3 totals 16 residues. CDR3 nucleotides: TGCGCCAGCAGCTTGGCCTTCGAGCGGGCCACAGATACGCAGTATTTT. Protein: CASSLAFERATDTQYF.